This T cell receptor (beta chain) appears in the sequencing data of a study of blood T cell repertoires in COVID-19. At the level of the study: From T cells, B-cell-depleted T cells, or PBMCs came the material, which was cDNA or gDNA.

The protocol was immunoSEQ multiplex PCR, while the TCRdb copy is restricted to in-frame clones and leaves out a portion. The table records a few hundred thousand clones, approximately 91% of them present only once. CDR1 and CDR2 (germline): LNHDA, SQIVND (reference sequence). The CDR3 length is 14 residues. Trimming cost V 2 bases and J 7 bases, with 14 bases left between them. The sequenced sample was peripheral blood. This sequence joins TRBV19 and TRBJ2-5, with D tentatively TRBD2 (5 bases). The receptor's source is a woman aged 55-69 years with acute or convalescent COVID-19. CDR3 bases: TGTGCCAGTAGTATATTTTTCGGGGAGAGGACCCAGTACTTC. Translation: CASSIFFGERTQYF.